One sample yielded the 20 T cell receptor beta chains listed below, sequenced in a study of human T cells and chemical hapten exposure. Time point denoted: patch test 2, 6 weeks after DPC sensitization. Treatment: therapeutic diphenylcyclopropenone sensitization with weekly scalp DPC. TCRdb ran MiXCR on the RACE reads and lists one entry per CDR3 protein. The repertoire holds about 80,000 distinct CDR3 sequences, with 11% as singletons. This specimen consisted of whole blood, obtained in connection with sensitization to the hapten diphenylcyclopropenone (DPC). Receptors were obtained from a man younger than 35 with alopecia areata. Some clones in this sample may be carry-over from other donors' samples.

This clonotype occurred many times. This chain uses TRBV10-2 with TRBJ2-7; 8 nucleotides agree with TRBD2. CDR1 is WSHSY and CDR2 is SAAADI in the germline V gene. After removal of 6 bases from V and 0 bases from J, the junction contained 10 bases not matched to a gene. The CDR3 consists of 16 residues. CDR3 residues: CASRQPGLGDSYEQYV. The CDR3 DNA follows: TGCGCCAGCAGGCAGCCGGGACTAGGTGACTCCTACGAGCAGTACGTC.

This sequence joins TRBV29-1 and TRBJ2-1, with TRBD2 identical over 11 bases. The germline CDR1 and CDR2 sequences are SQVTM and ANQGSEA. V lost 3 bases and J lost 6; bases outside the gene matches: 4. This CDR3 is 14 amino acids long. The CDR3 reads CSVDLAGGFNEQFF. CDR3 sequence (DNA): TGCAGCGTTGATCTAGCGGGGGGATTCAATGAGCAGTTCTTC.

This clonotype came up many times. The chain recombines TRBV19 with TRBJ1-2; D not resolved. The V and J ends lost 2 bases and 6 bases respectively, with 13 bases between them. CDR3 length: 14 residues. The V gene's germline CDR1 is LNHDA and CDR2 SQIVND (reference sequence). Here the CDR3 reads CASSIFRERDGYTF. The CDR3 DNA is TGTGCCAGTAGTATATTTCGGGAACGGGATGGCTACACCTTC.

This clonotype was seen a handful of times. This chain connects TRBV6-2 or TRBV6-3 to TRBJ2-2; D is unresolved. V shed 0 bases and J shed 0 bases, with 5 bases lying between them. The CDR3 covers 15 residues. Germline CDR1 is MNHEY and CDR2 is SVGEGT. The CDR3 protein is CASSYSVANTGELFF. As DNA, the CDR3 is TGTGCCAGCAGTTACTCAGTGGCGAACACCGGGGAGCTGTTTTTT.

The CDR3 DNA reads as TGTGCCAGCAGCGTAGAGACAGGGGGCACCGGGGAGCTGTTTTTT. It encodes CASSVETGGTGELFF. The chain links TRBV9 to TRBJ2-2; 9 bases map to TRBD1. The length of the CDR3 is 15 residues. Looked up from germline, CDR1 is SGDLS and CDR2 is YYNGEE. The V gene end was trimmed by 0 bases and the J gene end by 4 bases; junction bases not matched to a gene: 1.

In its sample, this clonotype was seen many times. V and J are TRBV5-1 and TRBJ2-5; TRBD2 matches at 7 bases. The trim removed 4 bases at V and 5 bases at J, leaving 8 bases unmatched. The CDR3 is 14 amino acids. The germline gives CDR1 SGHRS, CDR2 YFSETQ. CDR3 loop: CASSPRTSWETQYF. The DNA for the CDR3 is TGCGCCAGCAGCCCACGGACTAGTTGGGAGACCCAGTACTTC.

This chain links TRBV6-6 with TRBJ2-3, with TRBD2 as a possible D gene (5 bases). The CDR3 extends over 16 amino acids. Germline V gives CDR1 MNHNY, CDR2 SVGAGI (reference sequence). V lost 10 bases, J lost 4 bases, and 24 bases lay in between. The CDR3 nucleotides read TGTGCCACCACCCTCGAGGGTACGACTCGGCCAGATACGCAGTATTTT. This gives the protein CATTLEGTTRPDTQYF.

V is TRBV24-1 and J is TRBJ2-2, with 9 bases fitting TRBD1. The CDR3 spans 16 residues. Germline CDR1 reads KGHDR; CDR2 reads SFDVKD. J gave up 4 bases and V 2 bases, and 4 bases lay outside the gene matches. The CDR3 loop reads CATSDSGTGITGELFF. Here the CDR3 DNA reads TGTGCCACCAGTGATTCCGGGACAGGGATCACCGGGGAGCTGTTTTTT.

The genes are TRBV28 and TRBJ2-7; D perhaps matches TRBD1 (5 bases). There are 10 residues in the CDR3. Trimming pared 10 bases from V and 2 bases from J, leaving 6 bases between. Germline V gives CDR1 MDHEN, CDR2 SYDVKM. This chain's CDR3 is CATGTYEQYF. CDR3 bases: TGTGCCACAGGGACCTACGAGCAGTACTTC.

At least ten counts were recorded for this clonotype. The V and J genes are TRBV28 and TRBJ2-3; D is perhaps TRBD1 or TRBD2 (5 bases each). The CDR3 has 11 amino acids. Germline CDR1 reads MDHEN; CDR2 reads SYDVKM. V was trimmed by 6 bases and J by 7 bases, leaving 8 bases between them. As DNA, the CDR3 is TGTGCCAGCAGCTTGGGACATACGCAGTATTTT. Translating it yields CASSLGHTQYF.

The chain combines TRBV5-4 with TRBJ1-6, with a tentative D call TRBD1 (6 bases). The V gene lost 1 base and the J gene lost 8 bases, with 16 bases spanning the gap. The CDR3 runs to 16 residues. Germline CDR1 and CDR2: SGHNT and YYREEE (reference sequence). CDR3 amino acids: CASSLRGRGADSPLHF. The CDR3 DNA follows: TGTGCCAGCAGCTTGCGTGGGCGGGGGGCCGATTCACCCCTCCACTTT. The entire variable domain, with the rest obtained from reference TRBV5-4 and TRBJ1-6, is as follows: ETGVTQSPTHLIKTRGQQVTLRCSSQSGHNTVSWYQQALGQGPQFIFQYYREEENGRGNFPPRFSGLQFPNYSSELNVNALELDDSALYLCASSLRGRGADSPLHFGNGTRLTVT.

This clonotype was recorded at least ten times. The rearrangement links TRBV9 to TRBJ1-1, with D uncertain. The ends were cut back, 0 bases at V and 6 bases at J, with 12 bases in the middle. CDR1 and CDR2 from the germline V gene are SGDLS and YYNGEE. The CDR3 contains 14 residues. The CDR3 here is CASSVDGRTAEAFF. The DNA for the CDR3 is TGTGCCAGCAGCGTAGACGGACGAACCGCTGAAGCTTTCTTT.

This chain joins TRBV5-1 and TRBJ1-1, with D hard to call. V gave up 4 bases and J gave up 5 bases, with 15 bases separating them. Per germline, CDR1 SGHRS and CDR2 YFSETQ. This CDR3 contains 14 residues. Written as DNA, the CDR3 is TGCGCCAGCAGCATGGATGGCCAGCGGACTGAAGCTTTCTTT. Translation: CASSMDGQRTEAFF.

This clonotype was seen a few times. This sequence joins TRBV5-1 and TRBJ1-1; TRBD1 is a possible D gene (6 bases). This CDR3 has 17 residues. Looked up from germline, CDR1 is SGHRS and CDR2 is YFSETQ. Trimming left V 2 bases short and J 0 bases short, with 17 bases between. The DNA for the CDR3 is TGCGCCAGCAGCTTCGGCAAAATACAGGGCATGAACACTGAAGCTTTCTTT. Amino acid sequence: CASSFGKIQGMNTEAFF.

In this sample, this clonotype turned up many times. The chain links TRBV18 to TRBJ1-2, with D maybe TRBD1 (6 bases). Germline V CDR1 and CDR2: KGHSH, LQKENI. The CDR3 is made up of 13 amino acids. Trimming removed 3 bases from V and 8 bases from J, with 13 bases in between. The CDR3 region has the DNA TGTGCCAGCTCACCTTTGGACAGCTCCGGCTACACCTTC. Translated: CASSPLDSSGYTF.

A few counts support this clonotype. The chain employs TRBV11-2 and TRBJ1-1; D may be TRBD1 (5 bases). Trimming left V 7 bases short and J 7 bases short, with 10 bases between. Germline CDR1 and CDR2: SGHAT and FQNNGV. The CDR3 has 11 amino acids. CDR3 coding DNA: TGTGCCAGCACGACAGTAAATGAAGCTTTCTTT. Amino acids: CASTTVNEAFF.

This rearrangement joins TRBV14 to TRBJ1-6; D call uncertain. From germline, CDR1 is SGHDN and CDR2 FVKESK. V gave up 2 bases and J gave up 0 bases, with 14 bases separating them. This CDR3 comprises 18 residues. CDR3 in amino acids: CASSQTRSLGSYNSPLHF. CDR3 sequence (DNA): TGTGCCAGCAGCCAAACCCGGTCCCTAGGCTCCTATAATTCACCCCTCCACTTT.

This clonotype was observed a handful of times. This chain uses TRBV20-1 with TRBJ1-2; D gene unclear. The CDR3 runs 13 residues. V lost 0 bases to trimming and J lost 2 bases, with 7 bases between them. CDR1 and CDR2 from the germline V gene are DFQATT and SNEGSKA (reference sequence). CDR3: CSARDSRNYGYTF. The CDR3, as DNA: TGCAGTGCTAGAGATTCCCGGAACTATGGCTACACCTTC.

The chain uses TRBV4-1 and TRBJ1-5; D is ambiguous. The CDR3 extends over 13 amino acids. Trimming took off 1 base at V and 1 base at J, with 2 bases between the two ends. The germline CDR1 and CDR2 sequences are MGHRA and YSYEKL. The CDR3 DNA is TGCGCCAGCAGCCAAGGAAGCAATCAGCCCCAGCATTTT. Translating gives CASSQGSNQPQHF.

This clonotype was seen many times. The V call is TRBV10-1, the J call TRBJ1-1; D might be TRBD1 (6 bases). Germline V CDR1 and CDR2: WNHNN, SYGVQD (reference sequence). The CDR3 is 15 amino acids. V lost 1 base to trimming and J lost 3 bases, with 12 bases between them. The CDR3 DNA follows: TGCGCCAGCAGTGAGTTCCCGGGGGCGGACACTGAAGCTTTCTTT. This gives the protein CASSEFPGADTEAFF.